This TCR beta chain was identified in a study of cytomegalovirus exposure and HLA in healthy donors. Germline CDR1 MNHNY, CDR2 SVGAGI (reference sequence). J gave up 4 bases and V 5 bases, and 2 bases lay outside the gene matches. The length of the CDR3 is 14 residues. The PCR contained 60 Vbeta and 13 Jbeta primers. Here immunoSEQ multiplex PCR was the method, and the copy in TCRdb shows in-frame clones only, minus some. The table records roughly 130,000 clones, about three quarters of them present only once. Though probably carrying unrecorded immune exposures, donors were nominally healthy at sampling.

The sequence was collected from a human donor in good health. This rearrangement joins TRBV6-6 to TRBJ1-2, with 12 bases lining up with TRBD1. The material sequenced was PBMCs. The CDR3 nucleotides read TGTGCCAGCAGTATGGGACAGGGGGCCTATGGCTACACCTTC. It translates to CASSMGQGAYGYTF.